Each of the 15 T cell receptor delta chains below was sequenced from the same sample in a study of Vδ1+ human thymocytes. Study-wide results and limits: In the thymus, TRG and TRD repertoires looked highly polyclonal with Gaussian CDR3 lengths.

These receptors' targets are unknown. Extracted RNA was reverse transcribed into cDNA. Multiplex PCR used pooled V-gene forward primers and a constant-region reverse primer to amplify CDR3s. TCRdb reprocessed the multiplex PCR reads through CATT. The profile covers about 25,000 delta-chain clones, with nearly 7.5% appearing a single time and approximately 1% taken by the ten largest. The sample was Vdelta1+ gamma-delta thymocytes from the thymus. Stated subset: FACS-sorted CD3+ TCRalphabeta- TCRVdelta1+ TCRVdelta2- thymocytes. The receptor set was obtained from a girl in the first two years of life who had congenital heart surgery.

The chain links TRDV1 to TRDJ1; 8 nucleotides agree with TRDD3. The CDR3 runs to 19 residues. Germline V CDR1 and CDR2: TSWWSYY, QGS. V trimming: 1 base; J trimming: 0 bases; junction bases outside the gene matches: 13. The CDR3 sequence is CALGEPFPGGPTYTDKLIF. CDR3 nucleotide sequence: TGTGCTCTTGGGGAACCGTTCCCTGGGGGACCCACGTACACCGATAAACTCATCTTT.

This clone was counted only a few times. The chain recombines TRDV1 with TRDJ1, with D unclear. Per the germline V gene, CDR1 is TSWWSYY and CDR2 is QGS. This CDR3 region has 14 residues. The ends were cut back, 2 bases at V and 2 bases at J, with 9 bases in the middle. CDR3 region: CALGEKMWTDKLIF. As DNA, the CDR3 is TGTGCTCTTGGGGAAAAGATGTGGACCGATAAACTCATCTTT.

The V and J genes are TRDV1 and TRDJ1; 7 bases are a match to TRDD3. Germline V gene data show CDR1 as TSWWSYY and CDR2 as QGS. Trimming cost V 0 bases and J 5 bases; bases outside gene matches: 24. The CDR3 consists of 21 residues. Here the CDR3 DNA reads TGTGCTCTTGGGGAACTCTTTGATCTGCCGGGGGATTTTGGGAGTAGGGATAAACTCATCTTT. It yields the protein CALGELFDLPGDFGSRDKLIF.

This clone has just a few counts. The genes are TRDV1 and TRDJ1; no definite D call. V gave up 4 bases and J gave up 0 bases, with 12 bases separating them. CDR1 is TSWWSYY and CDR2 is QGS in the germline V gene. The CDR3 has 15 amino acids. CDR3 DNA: TGTGCTCTTGGGGTTTATTCCCCCTACACCGATAAACTCATCTTT. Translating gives CALGVYSPYTDKLIF.

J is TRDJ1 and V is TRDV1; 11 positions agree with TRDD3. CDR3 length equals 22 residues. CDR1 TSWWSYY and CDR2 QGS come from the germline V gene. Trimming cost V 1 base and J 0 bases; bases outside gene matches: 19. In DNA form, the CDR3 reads TGTGCTCTTGGGGAACGGGGTCCTCTGGGGGATACCCGTGGGCCCTACACCGATAAACTCATCTTT. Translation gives CALGERGPLGDTRGPYTDKLIF.

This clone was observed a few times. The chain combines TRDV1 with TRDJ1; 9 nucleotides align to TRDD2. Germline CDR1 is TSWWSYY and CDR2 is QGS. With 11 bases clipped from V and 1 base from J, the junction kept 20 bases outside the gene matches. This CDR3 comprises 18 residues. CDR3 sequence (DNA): TGTGCTTGGGCCTTCCTACAACACTCTGGGCGTCCCACCGATAAACTCATCTTT. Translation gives CAWAFLQHSGRPTDKLIF.

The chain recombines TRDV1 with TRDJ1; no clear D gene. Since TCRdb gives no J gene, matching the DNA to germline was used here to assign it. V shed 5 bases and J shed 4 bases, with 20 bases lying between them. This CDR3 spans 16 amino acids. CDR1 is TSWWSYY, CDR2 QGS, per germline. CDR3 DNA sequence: TGTGCTCTTGGGAAAATCCCGGCCTGCCAGGTCGATAAACTCATCTTT. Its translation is CALGKIPACQVDKLIF.

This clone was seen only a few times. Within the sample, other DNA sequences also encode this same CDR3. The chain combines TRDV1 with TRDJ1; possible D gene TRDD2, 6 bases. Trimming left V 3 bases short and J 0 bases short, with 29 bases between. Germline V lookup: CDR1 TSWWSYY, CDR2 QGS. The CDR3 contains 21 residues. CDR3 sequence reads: CALGDPFPTYRLRAYTDKLIF. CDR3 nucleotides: TGTGCTCTTGGGGACCCCTTCCCTACATACCGACTTCGGGCGTACACCGATAAACTCATCTTT.

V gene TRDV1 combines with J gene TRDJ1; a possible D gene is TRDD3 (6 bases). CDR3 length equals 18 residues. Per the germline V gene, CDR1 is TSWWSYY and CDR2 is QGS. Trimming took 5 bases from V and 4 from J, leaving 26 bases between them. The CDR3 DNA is TGTGCTCTTGGGAACCCTAGCCAGGGGATCCACCAGTACGATAAACTCATCTTT. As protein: CALGNPSQGIHQYDKLIF.

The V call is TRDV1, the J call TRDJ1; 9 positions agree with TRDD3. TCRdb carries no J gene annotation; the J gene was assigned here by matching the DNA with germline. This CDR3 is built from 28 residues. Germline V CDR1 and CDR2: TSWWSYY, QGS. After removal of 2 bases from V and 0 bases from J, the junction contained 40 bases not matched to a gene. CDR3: CALGERKLGNRRPSGGDTGGPYTDKLIF. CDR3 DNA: TGTGCTCTTGGGGAAAGGAAACTGGGTAACCGACGACCTTCCGGGGGGGATACCGGCGGGCCGTACACCGATAAACTCATCTTT.

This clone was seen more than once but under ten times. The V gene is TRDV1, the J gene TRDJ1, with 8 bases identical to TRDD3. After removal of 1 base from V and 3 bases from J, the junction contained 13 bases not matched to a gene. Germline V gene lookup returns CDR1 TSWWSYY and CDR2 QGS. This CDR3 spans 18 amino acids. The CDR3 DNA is TGTGCTCTTGGGGAACCCGGTCCGGGGGATATCTGCGCCGATAAACTCATCTTT. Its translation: CALGEPGPGDICADKLIF.

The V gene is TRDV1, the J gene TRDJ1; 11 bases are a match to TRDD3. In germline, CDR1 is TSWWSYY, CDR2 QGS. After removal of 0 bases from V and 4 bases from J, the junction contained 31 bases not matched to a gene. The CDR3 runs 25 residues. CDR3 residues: CALGELTILRSRMGDTLYESDKLIF. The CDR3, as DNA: TGTGCTCTTGGGGAACTAACGATCCTACGCTCAAGAATGGGGGATACGCTGTATGAGAGCGATAAACTCATCTTT.

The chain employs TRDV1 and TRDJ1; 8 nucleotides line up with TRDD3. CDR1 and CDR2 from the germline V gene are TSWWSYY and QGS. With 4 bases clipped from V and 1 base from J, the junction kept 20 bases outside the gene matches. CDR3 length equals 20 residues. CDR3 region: CALGGLPLLGAQTTTDKLIF. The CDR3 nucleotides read TGTGCTCTTGGGGGACTTCCTTTACTGGGGGCCCAAACCACCACCGATAAACTCATCTTT.

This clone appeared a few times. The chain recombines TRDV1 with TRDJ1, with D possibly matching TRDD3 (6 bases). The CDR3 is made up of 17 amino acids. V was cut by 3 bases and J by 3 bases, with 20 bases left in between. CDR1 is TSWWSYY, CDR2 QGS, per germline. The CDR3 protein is CALGDRLRGSRADKLIF. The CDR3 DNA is TGTGCTCTTGGGGACCGCCTCCGGGGGAGTCGGGCCGATAAACTCATCTTT.

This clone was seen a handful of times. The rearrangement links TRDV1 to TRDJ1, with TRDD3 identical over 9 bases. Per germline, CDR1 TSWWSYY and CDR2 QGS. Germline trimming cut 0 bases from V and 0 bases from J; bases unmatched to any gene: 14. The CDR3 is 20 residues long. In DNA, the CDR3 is TGTGCTCTTGGGGAACTGGCTCGTTTACCTGGGGGATGCTACACCGATAAACTCATCTTT. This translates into CALGELARLPGGCYTDKLIF.